This T cell receptor (beta chain) emerged from a study of metastatic and nonmetastatic thyroid tumors. About the research overall: Repertoires of blood and of tissue (tumor or nodule) from malignant and benign thyroid patients were compared. Study outcomes and limitations: According to reports, the diversity of TCR beta was significantly higher in malignant thyroid tumors than in benign nodules, and this held in both blood and tumor samples.

This clone was recorded at least ten times. Antigen: not known. Other DNA sequences from this sample encode an identical CDR3 as well. TCRdb reprocessed the PCR reads via MiXCR. Here the sample spans some 31,000 clones, roughly 6.8% being singletons. Per the germline V gene, CDR1 is MNHEY and CDR2 is SMNVEV (reference sequence). With 7 bases clipped from V and 0 bases from J, the junction kept 5 bases outside the gene matches. This CDR3 comprises 17 residues. Patients had received no treatment of any kind before thyroid surgery. The chain carries TRBV27 and TRBJ2-1; 14 nucleotides agree with TRBD2. This clonotype was obtained from a female donor with papillary thyroid cancer or a benign thyroid nodule (not recorded which). Some clones in this sample may be carry-over from other donors' samples. Sequencing input: blood. Written as DNA, the CDR3 is TGTGCCAGCACCGGACTAGCGGGAGGAGGCTCCTACAATGAGCAGTTCTTC. It is translated as CASTGLAGGGSYNEQFF.